This passage covers 16 T cell receptor beta chains from one sample sequenced in a study of identical twins. TCRdb re-analysed the 5' RACE reads in MiXCR, keeping a single row per CDR3 protein. The profile shows about 790,000 distinct CDR3 sequences, around a sixth of them singletons. These data also featured in a second study, about T cells expressing NK-cell markers.

The sequenced sample consisted of PBMCs. The receptors originated from a woman aged 18-29 years in good health.

V and J are TRBV28 and TRBJ2-7, with D perhaps matching TRBD1 (6 bases). CDR3 length equals 14 residues. Germline V lookup: CDR1 MDHEN, CDR2 SYDVKM. V dropped 7 bases and J dropped 0 bases, with 13 bases sitting between them. CDR3 bases: TGTGCCAGCACCTGGACAGCGGACTCCTACGAGCAGTACTTC. It translates to CASTWTADSYEQYF.

This clonotype has more than one count but fewer than ten. This sequence joins TRBV12-3 or TRBV12-4 and TRBJ2-4, with D unclear. This CDR3 comprises 14 residues. V was shortened by 6 bases and J by 7 bases, with 16 bases between the two germline ends. CDR3 coding DNA: TGTGCCAGCAGCCCTAGGGCCCAGGCGAACATTCAGTACTTC. Translation: CASSPRAQANIQYF.

There are many counts of this clonotype. This chain connects TRBV5-1 to TRBJ2-7; TRBD2 matches at 14 bases. This CDR3 contains 15 residues. V gave up 4 bases and J gave up 2 bases; unmatched junction bases: 2. Germline V CDR1 and CDR2: SGHRS, YFSETQ. In DNA form, the CDR3 reads TGCGCCAGCAGCCGGGGACTAGCGGGAGCCTACGAGCAGTACTTC. Translation gives CASSRGLAGAYEQYF.

This clonotype was recorded at least ten times. The chain recombines TRBV10-3 with TRBJ1-2; 9 bases are shared with TRBD1. V shed 10 bases, J shed 6 bases, and the junction held 9 bases outside the gene matches. Germline V gene sequence: CDR1 ENHRY, CDR2 SYGVKD. The CDR3 is 13 residues long. DNA of the CDR3: TGTGCCAGCTCTACCAGGACAGGGGATGGCTACACCTTC. It encodes CASSTRTGDGYTF.

The chain has TRBV28 and TRBJ1-1, with D unclear. In germline, CDR1 is MDHEN, CDR2 SYDVKM. Trimming pared 1 base from V and 1 base from J, leaving 10 bases between. The CDR3 covers 15 residues. In DNA form, the CDR3 reads TGTGCCAGCAGTTTATTCCCTTACGGGAACACTGAAGCTTTCTTT. It specifies CASSLFPYGNTEAFF.

The chain employs TRBV7-2 and TRBJ2-5; 10 bases are shared with TRBD2. Germline V gene data show CDR1 as SGHTA and CDR2 as FQGNSA. CDR3 length equals 14 residues. J was trimmed by 7 bases and V by 11 bases; bases with no gene match: 13. As DNA, the CDR3 is TGTGCCGGTTCGCGAGGGACTAGCGATACGACCCAGTACTTC. It is translated as CAGSRGTSDTTQYF.

This chain joins TRBV10-3 and TRBJ1-5; maybe TRBD1 (6 bases). V was cut by 6 bases and J by 1 base, with 10 bases left in between. The CDR3 runs 14 residues. Per germline, CDR1 ENHRY and CDR2 SYGVKD. The CDR3 protein is CAISGQKSNQPQHF. CDR3 DNA: TGTGCCATCAGCGGACAGAAGAGCAATCAGCCCCAGCATTTT.

The CDR3 protein is CSARFGVRADTQYF. The CDR3 DNA sequence: TGCAGTGCTAGATTTGGGGTGCGGGCAGATACGCAGTATTTT. The V call is TRBV20-1, the J call TRBJ2-3; D might be TRBD2 (5 bases). V was pared by 2 bases and J by 4 bases, with 13 bases between. In germline, CDR1 is DFQATT, CDR2 SNEGSKA (reference sequence). CDR3 length equals 14 residues.

A few counts support this clonotype. V and J are TRBV6-1 and TRBJ1-6, with 7 bases fitting TRBD1. The CDR3 has 16 amino acids. Trimming at V came to 6 bases and at J to 1 base, leaving 6 bases not matched to a gene. CDR1 MNHNS and CDR2 SASEGT come from the germline V gene. CDR3 sequence (DNA): TGTGCCAGCAGAAATACAGGGGTGTCCTATAATTCACCCCTCCACTTT. This sequence encodes CASRNTGVSYNSPLHF.

There are a few counts of this clonotype. This chain uses TRBV12-3 or TRBV12-4 with TRBJ1-2, with 10 bases matching TRBD1. With 6 bases clipped from V and 4 bases from J, the junction kept 5 bases outside the gene matches. This CDR3 has 14 amino acids. CDR3 in amino acids: CASSRGQGGYGYTF. The CDR3 region has the DNA TGTGCCAGCAGCCGTGGACAGGGGGGCTATGGCTACACCTTC.

This clonotype was picked up a small number of times. This chain connects TRBV12-3 or TRBV12-4 to TRBJ2-3, with D possibly TRBD1 on 6 matching bases. V shed 10 bases and J shed 5 bases, with 13 bases lying between them. The CDR3 has 12 residues. The CDR3 DNA reads TGTGCCACTGAGAAGGGGGAAGATACGCAGTATTTT. It yields the protein CATEKGEDTQYF.

This clonotype was seen a few times. The chain links TRBV12-3 or TRBV12-4 to TRBJ2-2; D remains unclear. The CDR3 is 14 residues long. V dropped 8 bases and J dropped 0 bases, with 10 bases sitting between them. The CDR3 region is CASGPSTNTGELFF. CDR3 coding DNA: TGTGCCAGCGGTCCGAGCACGAACACCGGGGAGCTGTTTTTT.

The rearrangement joins TRBV7-8 to TRBJ2-2; 8 bases line up with TRBD1. The V and J ends lost 3 bases and 5 bases, in that order; junction bases with no gene match: 5. The CDR3 totals 15 residues. Germline CDR1 SGHVS, CDR2 FQNEAQ. The CDR3 region has the DNA TGTGCCAGCAGCTTCACAGGGGGTGGGACCGGGGAGCTGTTTTTT. It translates to CASSFTGGGTGELFF. The full variable domain, with the rest looked up from reference TRBV7-8 and TRBJ2-2, is GAGVSQSPRYKVAKRGQDVALRCDPISGHVSLFWYQQALGQGPEFLTYFQNEAQLDKSGLPSDRFFAERPEGSVSTLKIQRTQQEDSAVYLCASSFTGGGTGELFFGEGSRLTVL.

The gene calls are TRBV29-1 and TRBJ2-2; a weak D match, TRBD1 (6 bases). This CDR3 comprises 12 residues. V was pared by 6 bases and J by 6 bases, with 11 bases between. CDR1 and CDR2 from the germline V gene are SQVTM and ANQGSEA. CDR3 coding DNA: TGCAGCGTACCACAGGGCCCCGGGGAGCTGTTTTTT. Its translation: CSVPQGPGELFF.

The chain uses TRBV21-1 and TRBJ1-2; TRBD1 is taken as the D call from the table, unchecked against the DNA. TRBV21-1 is classified as a pseudogene. CDR3 size: 18 residues. CDR3 amino acids: CASSKNEGGATGGYGYTF. The CDR3 bases are TGTGCCAGCAGCAAAAACGAAGGCGGGGCGACAGGGGGCTATGGCTACACCTTC.

This clonotype has just a few counts. V usage is TRBV7-9 and J usage is TRBJ2-1; no reliable D call. The germline V gene has CDR1 SEHNR and CDR2 FQNEAQ (reference sequence). Trimming shortened V by 1 base and J by 8 bases, and 12 bases separated the two germline ends. The CDR3 length is 14 residues. DNA for the CDR3: TGTGCCAGCAGCTTAGTAAAGGGTGGCCATGAGCAGTTCTTC. Its protein product is CASSLVKGGHEQFF.